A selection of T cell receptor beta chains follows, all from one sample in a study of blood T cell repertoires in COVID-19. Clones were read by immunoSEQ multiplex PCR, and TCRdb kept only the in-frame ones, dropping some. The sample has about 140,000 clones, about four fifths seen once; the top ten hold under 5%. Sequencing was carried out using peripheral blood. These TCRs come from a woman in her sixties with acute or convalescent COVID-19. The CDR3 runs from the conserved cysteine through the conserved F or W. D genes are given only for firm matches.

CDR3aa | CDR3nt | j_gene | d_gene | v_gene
CATSKKVGDTEAFF | TGTGCCACCAGCAAGAAAGTTGGAGACACTGAAGCTTTCTTT | TRBJ1-1 | - | TRBV15
CASSHGTSGPDTQYF | TGTGCCAGCAGTCACGGGACTAGCGGCCCAGATACGCAGTATTTT | TRBJ2-3 | TRBD2 | TRBV11-2
CASSQEGAFANNEQFF | TGTGCCAGCAGCCAAGAGGGAGCGTTCGCAAACAATGAGCAGTTCTTC | TRBJ2-1 | - | TRBV3-1/TRBV3-2
CASSIRTGLGSEAFF | TGTGCCAGTAGTATCAGGACAGGGTTGGGTTCTGAAGCTTTCTTT | TRBJ1-1 | TRBD1 | TRBV19
CASSWGQRNQPQHF | TGTGCCAGCAGTTGGGGACAGCGCAATCAGCCCCAGCATTTT | TRBJ1-5 | TRBD1 | TRBV6-2/TRBV6-3
CASSSPAGSPLHF | TGCGCCAGCAGCAGTCCGGCAGGTTCACCCCTCCACTTT | TRBJ1-6 | - | TRBV5-1
CASSPGALNEKLFF | TGTGCCAGCTCACCAGGGGCCCTTAATGAAAAACTGTTTTTT | TRBJ1-4 | - | TRBV18
CASRRQRDGLYEQYF | TGTGCCAGCAGAAGACAGCGGGACGGTCTATACGAGCAGTACTTC | TRBJ2-7 | TRBD2 | TRBV28
CASSSPGQGRRAQYF | TGTGCCAGCAGCTCCCCGGGACAGGGCCGTCGGGCCCAGTACTTC | TRBJ2-5 | TRBD1 | TRBV5-4
CAWSGGSQATYEQYF | TGTGCCTGGAGCGGTGGGTCTCAGGCGACCTACGAGCAGTACTTC | TRBJ2-7 | - | TRBV30
CASSQDGAGALNF | TGCGCCAGCAGCCAAGATGGAGCGGGGGCCCTTAACTTC | TRBJ2-5 | TRBD2 | TRBV4-3